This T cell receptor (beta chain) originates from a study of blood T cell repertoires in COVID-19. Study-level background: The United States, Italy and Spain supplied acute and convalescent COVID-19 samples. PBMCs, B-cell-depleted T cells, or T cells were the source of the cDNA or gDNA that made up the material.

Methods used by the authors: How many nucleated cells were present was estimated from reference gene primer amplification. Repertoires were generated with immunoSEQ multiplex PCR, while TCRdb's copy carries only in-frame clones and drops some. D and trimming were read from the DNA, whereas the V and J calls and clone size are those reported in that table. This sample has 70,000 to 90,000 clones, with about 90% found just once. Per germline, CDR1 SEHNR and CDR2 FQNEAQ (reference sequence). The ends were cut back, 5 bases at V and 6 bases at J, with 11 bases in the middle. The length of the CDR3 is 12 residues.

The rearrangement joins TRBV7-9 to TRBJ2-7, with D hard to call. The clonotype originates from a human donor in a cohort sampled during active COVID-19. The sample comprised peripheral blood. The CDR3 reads CASSPLVGEQYF. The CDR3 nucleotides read TGTGCCAGCAGCCCCCTTGTCGGCGAGCAGTACTTC.